The clone carrying this TCR beta chain has ten or more counts. Its matching antigen is unknown. TCRdb recomputed calls from the multiplex PCR reads with MiXCR, one row per CDR3 protein. The sample holds around 150,000 distinct CDR3 sequences; about a fifth are singletons and the top ten take roughly 2.7%. V lost 6 bases and J lost 2; bases outside the gene matches: 8. Looked up from germline, CDR1 is DFQATT and CDR2 is SNEGSKA (reference sequence). The CDR3 totals 15 residues. Samples came from axillary lymph nodes draining the breast cancer. These data are taken from a study of breast tumors, draining lymph nodes, adjacent tissues. Study results and limitations: That most tumor T cells come from lymph nodes remained unproven. Compared with lymph nodes, tumors were less diverse; compared with nontumor tissue, more. Data fit most tumor T cells coming from lymph node, expanding in tumor. Luminal-like breast cancer showed significantly higher tumor–nontumor repertoire similarity than basal-like.

Sequencing was done on a sample of axillary lymph node tissue. The J gene is TRBJ2-5, the V gene TRBV20-1, with 11 bases that match TRBD2. The sequence was collected from a female donor with breast cancer. Some clones in this sample may be carry-over from other donors' samples. In DNA, the CDR3 is TGCAGTGCCTCGGGGGGACTAGCGGAACAAGAGACCCAGTACTTC. This sequence encodes CSASGGLAEQETQYF.